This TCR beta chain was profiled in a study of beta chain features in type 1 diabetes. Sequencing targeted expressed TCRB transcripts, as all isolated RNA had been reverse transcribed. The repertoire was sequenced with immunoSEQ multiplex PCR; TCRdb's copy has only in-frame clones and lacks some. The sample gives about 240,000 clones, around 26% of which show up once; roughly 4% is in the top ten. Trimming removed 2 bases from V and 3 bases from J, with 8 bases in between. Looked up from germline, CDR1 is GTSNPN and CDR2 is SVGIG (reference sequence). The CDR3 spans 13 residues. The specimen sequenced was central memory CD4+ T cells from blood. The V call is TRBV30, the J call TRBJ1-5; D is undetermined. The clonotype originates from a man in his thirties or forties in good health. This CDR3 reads CAWSPEDNQPQHF. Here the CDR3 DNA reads TGTGCCTGGAGTCCAGAGGACAATCAGCCCCAGCATTTT.